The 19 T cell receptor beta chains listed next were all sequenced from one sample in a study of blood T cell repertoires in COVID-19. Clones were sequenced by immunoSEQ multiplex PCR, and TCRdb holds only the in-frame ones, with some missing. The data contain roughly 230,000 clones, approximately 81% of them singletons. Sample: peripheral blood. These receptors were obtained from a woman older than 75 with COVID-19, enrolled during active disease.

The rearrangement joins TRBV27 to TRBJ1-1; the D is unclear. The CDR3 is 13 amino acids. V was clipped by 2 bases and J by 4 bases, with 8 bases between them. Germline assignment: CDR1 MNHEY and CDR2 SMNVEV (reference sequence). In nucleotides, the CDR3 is TGTGCCAGCAGTTTACAACGGGGCACTGAAGCTTTCTTT. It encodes CASSLQRGTEAFF.

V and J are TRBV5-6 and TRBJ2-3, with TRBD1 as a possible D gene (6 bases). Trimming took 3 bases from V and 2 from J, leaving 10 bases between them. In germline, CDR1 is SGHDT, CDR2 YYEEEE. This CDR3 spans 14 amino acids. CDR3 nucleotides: TGTGCCAGCAGCTCCGGACAGATCACAGATACGCAGTATTTT. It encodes CASSSGQITDTQYF.

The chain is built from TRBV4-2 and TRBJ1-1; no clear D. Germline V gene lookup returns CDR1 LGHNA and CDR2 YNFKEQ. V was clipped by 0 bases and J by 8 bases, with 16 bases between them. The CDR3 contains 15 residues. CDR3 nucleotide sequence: TGTGCCAGCAGCCAAGATCCCATAGCAGCCGGAGAAGCTTTCTTT. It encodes CASSQDPIAAGEAFF.

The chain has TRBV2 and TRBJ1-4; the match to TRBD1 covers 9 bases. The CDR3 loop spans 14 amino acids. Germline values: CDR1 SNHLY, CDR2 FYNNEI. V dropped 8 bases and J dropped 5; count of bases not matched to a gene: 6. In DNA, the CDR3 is TGTGCCAGCGGCGGGACAGGGTACAATGAAAAACTGTTTTTT. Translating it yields CASGGTGYNEKLFF.

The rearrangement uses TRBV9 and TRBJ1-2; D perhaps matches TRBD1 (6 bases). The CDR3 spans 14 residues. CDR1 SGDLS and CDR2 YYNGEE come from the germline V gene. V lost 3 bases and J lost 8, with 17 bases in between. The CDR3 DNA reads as TGTGCCAGCAGCGAAGCCGGGACAAGGGAGGGCTACACCTTC. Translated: CASSEAGTREGYTF. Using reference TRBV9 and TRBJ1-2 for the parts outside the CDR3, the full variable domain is DSGVTQTPKHLITATGQRVTLRCSPRSGDLSVYWYQQSLDQGLQFLIQYYNGEERAKGNILERFSAQQFPDLHSELNLSSLELGDSALYFCASSEAGTREGYTFGSGTRLTVV.

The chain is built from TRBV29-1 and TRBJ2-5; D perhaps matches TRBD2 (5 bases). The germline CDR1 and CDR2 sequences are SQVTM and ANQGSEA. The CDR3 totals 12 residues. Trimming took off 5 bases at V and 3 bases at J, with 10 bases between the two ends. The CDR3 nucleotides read TGCAGCGTTCCGGTCGGGAAAGAGACCCAGTACTTC. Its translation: CSVPVGKETQYF. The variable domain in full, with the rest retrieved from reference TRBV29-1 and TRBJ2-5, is SAVISQKPSRDICQRGTSLTIQCQVDSQVTMMFWYRQQPGQSLTLIATANQGSEATYESGFVIDKFPISRPNLTFSTLTVSNMSPEDSSIYLCSVPVGKETQYFGPGTRLLVL.

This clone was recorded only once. CDR3 in amino acids: CASSSGQVDTQYF. CDR3 DNA: TGTGCCAGCAGCTCCGGACAGGTAGATACGCAGTATTTT. The chain employs TRBV7-9 and TRBJ2-3; 7 nucleotides match TRBD1. The CDR3 is made up of 13 amino acids. The ends lost 4 bases at V and 5 bases at J; junction bases unmatched: 3. CDR1 is SEHNR, CDR2 FQNEAQ, per germline (reference sequence).

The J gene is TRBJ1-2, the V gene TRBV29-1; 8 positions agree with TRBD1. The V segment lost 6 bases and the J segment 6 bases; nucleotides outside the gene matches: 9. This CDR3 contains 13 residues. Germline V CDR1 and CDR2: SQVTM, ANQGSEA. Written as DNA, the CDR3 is TGCAGCGTCGGGGACAGGAGGAAGAATGGCTACACCTTC. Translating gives CSVGDRRKNGYTF.

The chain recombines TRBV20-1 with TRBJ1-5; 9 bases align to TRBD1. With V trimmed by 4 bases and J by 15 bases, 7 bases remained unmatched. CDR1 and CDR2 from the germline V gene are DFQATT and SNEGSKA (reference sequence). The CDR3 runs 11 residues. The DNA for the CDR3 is TGCAGTGCTAAGGGACAGGGTGGTTTGCATTTT. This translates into CSAKGQGGLHF.

CDR3 sequence reads: CASRVGAQPGEQYF. Written as DNA, the CDR3 is TGTGCCAGCAGGGTGGGGGCTCAGCCCGGCGAGCAGTACTTC. The chain carries TRBV6-5 and TRBJ2-7; D may be TRBD1 (6 bases). With 6 bases removed from V and 6 bases from J, the gap between germline ends came to 18 bases. Germline V gene data show CDR1 as MNHEY and CDR2 as SVGAGI. This CDR3 has 14 residues.

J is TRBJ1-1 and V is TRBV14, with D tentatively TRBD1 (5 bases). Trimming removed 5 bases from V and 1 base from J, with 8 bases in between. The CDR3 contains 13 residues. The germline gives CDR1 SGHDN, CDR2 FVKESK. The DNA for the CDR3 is TGTGCCAGCAGCTTAAGGGGGAACACTGAAGCTTTCTTT. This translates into CASSLRGNTEAFF.

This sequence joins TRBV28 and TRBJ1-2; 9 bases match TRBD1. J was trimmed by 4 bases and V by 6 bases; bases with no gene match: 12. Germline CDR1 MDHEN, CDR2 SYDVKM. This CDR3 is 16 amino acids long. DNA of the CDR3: TGTGCCAGCAGCAGAATCACAGGGGGCGCCTTCTATGGCTACACCTTC. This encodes CASSRITGGAFYGYTF.

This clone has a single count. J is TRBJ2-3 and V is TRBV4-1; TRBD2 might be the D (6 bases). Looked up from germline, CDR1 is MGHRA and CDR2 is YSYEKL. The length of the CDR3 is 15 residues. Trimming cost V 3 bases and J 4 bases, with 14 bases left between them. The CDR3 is CASSHPPRGADTQYF. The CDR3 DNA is TGCGCCAGCAGCCACCCCCCGCGGGGCGCAGATACGCAGTATTTT.

The CDR3 protein is CASSYREYYEQYF. The CDR3 nucleotides are TGTGCCAGCAGTTACAGGGAGTACTACGAGCAGTACTTC. The chain combines TRBV6-5 with TRBJ2-7; a possible D gene is TRBD2 (5 bases). V lost 2 bases and J lost 3, with 8 bases in between. The CDR3 runs to 13 residues. CDR1 is MNHEY, CDR2 SVGAGI, per germline.

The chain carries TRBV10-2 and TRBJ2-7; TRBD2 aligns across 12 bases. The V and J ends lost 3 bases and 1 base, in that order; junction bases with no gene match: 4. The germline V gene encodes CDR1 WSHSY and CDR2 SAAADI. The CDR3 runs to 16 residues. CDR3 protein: CASSDLGTSGSYEQYV. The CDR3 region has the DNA TGCGCCAGCAGTGATCTCGGGACTAGCGGGTCCTACGAGCAGTACGTC.

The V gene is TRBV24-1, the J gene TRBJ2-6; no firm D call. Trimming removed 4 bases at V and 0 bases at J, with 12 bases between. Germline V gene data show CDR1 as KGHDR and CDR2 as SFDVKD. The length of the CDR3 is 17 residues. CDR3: CATSENGVRSGANVLTF. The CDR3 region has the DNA TGTGCCACCAGTGAAAACGGAGTTCGCTCTGGGGCCAACGTCCTGACTTTC.

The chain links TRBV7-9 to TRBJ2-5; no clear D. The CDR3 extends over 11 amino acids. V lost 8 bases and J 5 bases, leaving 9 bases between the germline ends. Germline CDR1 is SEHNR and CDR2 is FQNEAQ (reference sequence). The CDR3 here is CASSLAETQYF. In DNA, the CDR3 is TGTGCCAGCTCCCTTGCGGAGACCCAGTACTTC.

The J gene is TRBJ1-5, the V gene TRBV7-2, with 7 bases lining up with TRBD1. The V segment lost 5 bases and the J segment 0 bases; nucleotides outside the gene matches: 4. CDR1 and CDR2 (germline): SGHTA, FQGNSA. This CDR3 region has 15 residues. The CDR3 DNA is TGTGCCAGCAGCCAAACAGGGGATAGCAATCAGCCCCAGCATTTT. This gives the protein CASSQTGDSNQPQHF.

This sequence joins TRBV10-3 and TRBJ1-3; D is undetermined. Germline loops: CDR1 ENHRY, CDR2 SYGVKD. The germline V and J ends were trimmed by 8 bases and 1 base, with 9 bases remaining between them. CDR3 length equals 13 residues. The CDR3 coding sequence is TGTGCCATCGTCGAGGGTTCTGGAAACACCATATATTTT. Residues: CAIVEGSGNTIYF.